A selection of T cell receptor beta chains follows, all from one sample in a study of cytomegalovirus exposure and HLA in healthy donors. Profiling relied on immunoSEQ multiplex PCR, and the TCRdb table lists in-frame clones only, not all of them. The data show nearly 70,000 clones, roughly 74% seen once. Sample: PBMCs. The source of these receptors is an older woman in good health and CMV-seropositive. The CDR3 runs from the conserved cysteine through the conserved F or W. The order of the fields is D gene, V gene, J gene, clone size, CDR3 DNA, CDR3 protein. A D gene is named only where the DNA matches it firmly. The listing skips clone size in some rows; elsewhere it reads once, few, many or a size class.

-	TRBV6-1	TRBJ1-2	-	TGTGCCAGCAGTGAGGGCCTCACTTATGGCTACACCTTC	CASSEGLTYGYTF
-	TRBV6-4	TRBJ1-2	-	TGTGCCAGCAGTGCAATTTTAGGGGCAGGTGGCTACACCTTC	CASSAILGAGGYTF
TRBD1	TRBV5-6	TRBJ1-4	few	TGTGCCAGCAGCTCCCCGAGACAGGGGGTCTCGGGGGAAAAACTGTTTTTT	CASSSPRQGVSGEKLFF
-	TRBV30	TRBJ1-5	-	TGTGCCTGGAGGAAGGGACAACCCAATCAGCCCCAGCATTTT	CAWRKGQPNQPQHF
TRBD1	TRBV2	TRBJ1-1	-	TGTGCCAGCAGTGAAGGAACAGGGGGCACTGAAGCTTTCTTT	CASSEGTGGTEAFF
-	TRBV5-6	TRBJ1-6	few	TGTGCCAGCAGCTTGAGGGGGAGCTCCTATAATTCACCCCTCCACTTT	CASSLRGSSYNSPLHF
-	TRBV25-1	TRBJ1-3	-	TGTGCCAGCAGTGAATATGGGCGGGGGGCGATCGGAAACACCATATATTTT	CASSEYGRGAIGNTIYF
-	TRBV30	TRBJ2-3	-	TGTGCCTGGAGTCTAACCAGCATGCGACTTTCATCAGATACGCAGTATTTT	CAWSLTSMRLSSDTQYF
TRBD2	TRBV30	TRBJ2-1	-	TGTGCCCGGAGCCAGCGGGAGCTGAGATACAATGAGCAGTTCTTC	CARSQRELRYNEQFF
-	TRBV2	TRBJ2-1	-	TGTGCCAGTTCCCTCCGGGCGGGTTACAATGAGCAGTTCTTC	CASSLRAGYNEQFF
-	TRBV11-3	TRBJ2-7	-	TGTGCCAGCAGCTCAGGAGGGAGCGAGCAGTACTTC	CASSSGGSEQYF
TRBD1	TRBV30	TRBJ1-5	-	TGTGCCTGGAGTGAAGGGACAGGGAACAATCAGCCCCAGCATTTT	CAWSEGTGNNQPQHF
-	TRBV9	TRBJ1-1	-	TGTGCCAGCAGCACGTCGGGACAACTGAACACTGAAGCTTTCTTT	CASSTSGQLNTEAFF
-	TRBV5-1	TRBJ2-7	-	TGCGCCAGCAGCTTGGGGCAAGAACCCCAGCGGCAGTACTTC	CASSLGQEPQRQYF
TRBD2	TRBV5-1	TRBJ2-3	-	TGCGCCAGCAGCTTGAGCGGGGACACAGATACGCAGTATTTT	CASSLSGDTDTQYF
-	TRBV2	TRBJ1-2	-	TGTGCCAGCAGGGGCCTTCGTCTTTTCGAAGGCTACACCTTC	CASRGLRLFEGYTF
-	TRBV9	TRBJ1-3	-	TGTGCCAGCAGCCCACCGGGACTTCCCTCTGGAAACACCATATATTTT	CASSPPGLPSGNTIYF
-	TRBV5-1	TRBJ2-7	-	TGCGCCAGCAGCTTAGAAGGACAGCTATACGAGCAGTACTTC	CASSLEGQLYEQYF
-	TRBV29-1	TRBJ1-5	-	TGCAGCGTTCAGGGGTCTGGCAATCAGCCCCAGCATTTT	CSVQGSGNQPQHF
TRBD1	TRBV5-1	TRBJ2-3	-	TGCGCCAGCAGGAACTACTCTCCGGGACAGGGTCCAGATACGCAGTATTTT	CASRNYSPGQGPDTQYF
-	TRBV7-2	TRBJ1-6	-	TGTGCCAGCAGCTTAGAGTCCAGGGGAGAGTCACCCCTCCACTTT	CASSLESRGESPLHF
-	TRBV5-1	TRBJ1-2	-	TGCGCCAGCAGCCCCGGACAGACCTATGGCTACACCTTC	CASSPGQTYGYTF
TRBD1	TRBV5-1	TRBJ2-2	once	TGCGCCAGCAGCTTGGATGGGGGACAGGCTGGCACCGGGGAGCTGTTTTTT	CASSLDGGQAGTGELFF
-	TRBV2	TRBJ2-5	-	TGTGCCAGCAGGTTCGGAGAGACCCAGTACTTC	CASRFGETQYF
TRBD1	TRBV2	TRBJ1-4	once	TGTGCCAGCAGTGAAGGCCCGGGACAGGGTAGTGAAAAACTGTTTTTT	CASSEGPGQGSEKLFF
TRBD1	TRBV5-1	TRBJ1-1	-	TGCGCCAGCAGCCTATCCGGGACAGGGAACACTGAAGCTTTCTTT	CASSLSGTGNTEAFF
-	TRBV5-1	TRBJ2-7	-	TGCGCCAGCAGCCCTGGGGACACATCCTACGAGCAGTACTTC	CASSPGDTSYEQYF
-	TRBV9	TRBJ2-3	-	TGTGCCAGCAGCGTAGGAGTGGCAGATACGCAGTATTTT	CASSVGVADTQYF